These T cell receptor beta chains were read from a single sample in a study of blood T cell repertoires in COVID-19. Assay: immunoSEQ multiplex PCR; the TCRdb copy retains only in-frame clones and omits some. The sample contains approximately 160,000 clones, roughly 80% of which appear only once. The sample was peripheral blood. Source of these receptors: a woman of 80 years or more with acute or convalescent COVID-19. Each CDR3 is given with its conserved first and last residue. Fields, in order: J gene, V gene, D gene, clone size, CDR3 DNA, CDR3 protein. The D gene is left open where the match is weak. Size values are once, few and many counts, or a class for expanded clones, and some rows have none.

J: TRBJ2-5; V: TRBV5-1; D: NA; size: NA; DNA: TGCGCCAGCAGCTTGAGCGAGACCCAGTACTTC; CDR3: CASSLSETQYF
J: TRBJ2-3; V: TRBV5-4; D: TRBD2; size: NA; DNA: TGTGCCAGCAGCTTGGGACTAGCACCCACTAGCACAGATACGCAGTATTTT; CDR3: CASSLGLAPTSTDTQYF
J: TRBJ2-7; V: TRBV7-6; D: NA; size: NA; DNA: TGTGCCAGCAGCTTAGTCGGGAGGGGACAGGGTACCTCCTACGAGCAGTACTTC; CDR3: CASSLVGRGQGTSYEQYF
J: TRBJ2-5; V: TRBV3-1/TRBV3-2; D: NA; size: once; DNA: TGTGCCAGCAGCCAAGATCGGAGACTCCGATGGTACTTC; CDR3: CASSQDRRLRWYF
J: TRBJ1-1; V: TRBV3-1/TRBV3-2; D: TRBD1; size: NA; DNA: TGTGCCAGCAGCCGAAAGACAGGGTGGGGGACTGAAGCTTTCTTT; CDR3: CASSRKTGWGTEAFF
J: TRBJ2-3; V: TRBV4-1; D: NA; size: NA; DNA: TGCGCCAGCAGCCAAGTCACGCTAGCCGCAGATACGCAGTATTTT; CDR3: CASSQVTLAADTQYF
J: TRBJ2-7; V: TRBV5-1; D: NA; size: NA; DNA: TGCGCCAGCAGCTCCCAGCGGAACTACGAGCAGTACTTC; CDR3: CASSSQRNYEQYF
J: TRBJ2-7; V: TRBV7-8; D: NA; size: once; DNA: TGTGCCAGCAGCCCCCAGAGGTACGAGCAGTACTTC; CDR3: CASSPQRYEQYF
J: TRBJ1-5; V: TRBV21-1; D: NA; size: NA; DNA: TGTGCCAGCAGCAAAATCGGTTGCGGGCAGTTCAACTTCATGGCCCAGCATTTT; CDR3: CASSKIGCGQFNFMAQHF
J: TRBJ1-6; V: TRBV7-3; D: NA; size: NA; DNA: TGTGCCAGCAGCTCAATAGCTACCAGCTCCTATAATTCACCCCTCCACTTT; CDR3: CASSSIATSSYNSPLHF
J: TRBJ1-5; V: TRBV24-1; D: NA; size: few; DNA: TGTGCCACCAGTGACCCCGGGGGTCAGGGCAATCAGCCCCAGCATTTT; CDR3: CATSDPGGQGNQPQHF
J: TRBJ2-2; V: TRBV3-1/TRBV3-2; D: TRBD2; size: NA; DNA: TGTGCCAGCAGCCGCCCCCTAGCGGGGAGTTACACCGGGGAGCTGTTTTTT; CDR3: CASSRPLAGSYTGELFF
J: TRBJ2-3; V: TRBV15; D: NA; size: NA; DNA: TGTGCCACCAGCAGCCCTTTTAATACGCAGTATTTT; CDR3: CATSSPFNTQYF
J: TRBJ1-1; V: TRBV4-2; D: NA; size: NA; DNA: TGTGCCAGCAGCCAATACAAACACACTGAAGCTTTCTTT; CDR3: CASSQYKHTEAFF
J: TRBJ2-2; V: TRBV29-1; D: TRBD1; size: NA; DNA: TGCAGCGCCGAGACAGGGGGTTCGGGCGGGGAGCTGTTTTTT; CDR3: CSAETGGSGGELFF
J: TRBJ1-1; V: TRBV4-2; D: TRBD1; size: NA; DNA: TGTGCCAGCAGCGGACGGACAGGGGCAGGTTCGACGAACACTGAAGCTTTCTTT; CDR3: CASSGRTGAGSTNTEAFF
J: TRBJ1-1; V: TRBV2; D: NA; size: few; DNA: TGTGCCAGCAGAGCCAGGGGACCGGGTACGGGCACTGAAGCTTTCTTT; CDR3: CASRARGPGTGTEAFF
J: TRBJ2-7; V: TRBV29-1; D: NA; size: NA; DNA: TGCAGCGTTACAGGGACACCCTACGAGCAGTACTTC; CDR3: CSVTGTPYEQYF
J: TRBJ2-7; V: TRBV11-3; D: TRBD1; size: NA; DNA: TGTGCCAGCAGCTCGGGACAGGGGATTACTGGATCGGTTGAGCAGTACTTC; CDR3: CASSSGQGITGSVEQYF
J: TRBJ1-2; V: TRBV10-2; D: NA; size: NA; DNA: TGCGCCAGCAGTGACAGGGGTGGCTATGGCTACACCTTC; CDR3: CASSDRGGYGYTF
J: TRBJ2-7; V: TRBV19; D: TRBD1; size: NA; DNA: TGTGCCAGTAGTATTGACAGGGGGTTACACTACGAGCAGTACTTC; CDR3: CASSIDRGLHYEQYF
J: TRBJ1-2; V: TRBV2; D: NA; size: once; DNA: TGTGCCAGCAGTCAAGACAGATTCACTAACTATGGCTACACCTTC; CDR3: CASSQDRFTNYGYTF
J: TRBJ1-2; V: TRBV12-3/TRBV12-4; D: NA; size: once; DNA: TGTGCCAGCAGCTCCGGACAGAACTATGGCTACACCTTC; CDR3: CASSSGQNYGYTF
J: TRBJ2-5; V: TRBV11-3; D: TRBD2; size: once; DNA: TGTGCCAGCAGCCCGGGACTAGCGGGGGGCCAAGAGACCCAGTACTTC; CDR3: CASSPGLAGGQETQYF
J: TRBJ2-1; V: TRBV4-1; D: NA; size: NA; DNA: TGCGCCAGCAGACCCGGGCAGACGGGGAGCTCCTACAATGAGCAGTTCTTC; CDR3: CASRPGQTGSSYNEQFF
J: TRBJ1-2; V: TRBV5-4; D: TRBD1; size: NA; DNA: TGTGCCAGCAGACCAAGGACAGGGGGCTATGGCTACACCTTC; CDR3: CASRPRTGGYGYTF
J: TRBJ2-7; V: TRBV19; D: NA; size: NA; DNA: TGTGCCAGTAGTATGCAGGGTTCCTACGAGCAGTACTTC; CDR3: CASSMQGSYEQYF
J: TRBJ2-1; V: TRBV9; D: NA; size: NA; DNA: TGTGCCAGCAGCGTAGTAGCAGGGGTGGCGTACAATGAGCAGTTCTTC; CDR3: CASSVVAGVAYNEQFF
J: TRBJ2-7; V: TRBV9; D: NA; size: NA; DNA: TGTGCCAGCAGCCCCCAGGGAGGGGGAGGCTACGAGCAGTACTTC; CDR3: CASSPQGGGGYEQYF
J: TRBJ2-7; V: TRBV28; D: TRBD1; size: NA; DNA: TGTGCCAGCACCCGGACAGGCGCTTTTTACGAGCAGTACTTC; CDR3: CASTRTGAFYEQYF
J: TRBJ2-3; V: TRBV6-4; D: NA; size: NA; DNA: TGTGCCAGCAGTACATCTAGCACAGATACGCAGTATTTT; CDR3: CASSTSSTDTQYF
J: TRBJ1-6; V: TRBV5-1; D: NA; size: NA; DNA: TGCGCCAGCAGCTCGGGAACGGACAGAAACACCTATAATTCACCCCTCCACTTT; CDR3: CASSSGTDRNTYNSPLHF
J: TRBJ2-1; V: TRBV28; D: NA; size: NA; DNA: TGTGCCAGCAGTTTAAGACTGTCGGGTCTCTTATACAATGAGCAGTTCTTC; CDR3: CASSLRLSGLLYNEQFF
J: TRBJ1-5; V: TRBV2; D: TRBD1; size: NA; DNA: TGTGCCAGCAGTTTTGGACAGGCGGGGGGTCAGCCCCAGCATTTT; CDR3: CASSFGQAGGQPQHF
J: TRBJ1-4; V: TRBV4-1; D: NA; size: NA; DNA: TGCGCCAGCAGCCCAGGGAGGGACGGCCCGAATGAAAAACTGTTTTTT; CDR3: CASSPGRDGPNEKLFF
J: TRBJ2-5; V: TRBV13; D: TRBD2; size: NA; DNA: TGTGCCAGCAGCTTCGGGACTAGCGGGGGATACCAAGAGACCCAGTACTTC; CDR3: CASSFGTSGGYQETQYF
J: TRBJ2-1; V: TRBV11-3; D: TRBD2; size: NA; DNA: TGTGCCAGCAGCTTAGGAGTAGCGGGAGGGGGCTCCTACAATGAGCAGTTCTTC; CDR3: CASSLGVAGGGSYNEQFF
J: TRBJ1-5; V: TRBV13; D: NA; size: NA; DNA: TGTGCCAGCAGCAGCAAGCCGAGCAATCAGCCCCAGCATTTT; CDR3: CASSSKPSNQPQHF
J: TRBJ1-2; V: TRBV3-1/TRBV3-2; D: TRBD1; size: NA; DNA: TGTGCCAGCAGCGAAGGACAGGGGACCTATGGCTACACCTTC; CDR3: CASSEGQGTYGYTF
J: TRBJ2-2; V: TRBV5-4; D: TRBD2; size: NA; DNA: TGTGCCAGCAGCCCCTCGGGCGGGAGGGCAGGAACCGGGGAGCTGTTTTTT; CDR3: CASSPSGGRAGTGELFF
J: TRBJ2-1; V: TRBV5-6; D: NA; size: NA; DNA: TGTGCCAGCACCTTCCTCACAGGTTACAATGAGCAGTTCTTC; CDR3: CASTFLTGYNEQFF
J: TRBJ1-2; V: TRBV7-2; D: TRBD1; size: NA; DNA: TGTGCCAGCAGCTTTTTCTCGGGACAGGCGGTCGGTGGCTACACCTTC; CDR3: CASSFFSGQAVGGYTF